The 25 T cell receptor beta chains in this list originate from one sample, sequenced in a study of T cells in Graves' hyperthyroidism and ophthalmopathy. The source material, RNA transcripts, was used to amplify TCR beta CDR3 regions. First-round RT-PCR with HTBI primers amplified the TCR CDR3 region. A single record per CDR3 protein comes from TCRdb applying MiXCR to the multiplex PCR reads. The sample shows some 350,000 distinct CDR3 sequences, roughly 25% of them seen only once. The sample comprised blood. The receptors here all came from a man between 50 and 59 years old with Graves' hyperthyroidism.

This clonotype showed up many times. V is TRBV3-1 and J is TRBJ1-1; no clear D. CDR3 length equals 14 residues. CDR1 and CDR2 from the germline V gene are LGHDT and YNNKEL (reference sequence). The ends were cut back, 2 bases at V and 0 bases at J, with 7 bases in the middle. CDR3 loop: CASSQNHLNTEAFF. The CDR3 coding sequence is TGTGCCAGCAGCCAAAATCACTTGAACACTGAAGCTTTCTTT.

There are many counts of this clonotype. The chain couples TRBV12-3 or TRBV12-4 to TRBJ2-7; 8 nucleotides match TRBD2. The CDR3 loop spans 14 amino acids. After removal of 5 bases from V and 5 bases from J, the junction contained 8 bases not matched to a gene. This chain's CDR3 is CASSKTGTRNEQYF. The CDR3 coding sequence is TGTGCCAGCAGTAAAACCGGGACTAGAAACGAGCAGTACTTC.

The CDR3 sequence: CASSLLYRSTDTQYF. CDR3 coding DNA: TGTGCCAGCAGCCTTCTGTATCGAAGCACAGATACGCAGTATTTT. The chain employs TRBV7-9 and TRBJ2-3; D is uncertain. Looked up from germline, CDR1 is SEHNR and CDR2 is FQNEAQ (reference sequence). V gave up 5 bases and J gave up 0 bases, with 12 bases separating them. This CDR3 comprises 15 residues.

Concerning this clonotype: A much larger clone sits a single nucleotide away, making a read error possible. The CDR3 here is CASSPSGSGRAKNIQCF. As DNA, the CDR3 is TGTGCCAGCAGCCCCAGTGGTAGCGGGAGAGCCAAAAACATTCAGTGCTTC. The chain employs TRBV7-3 and TRBJ2-4; 9 bases agree with TRBD2. The CDR3 has 17 amino acids. Germline CDR1 is SGHTA and CDR2 is FQGTGA.

A word on this clonotype: Compared with germline, one end of the junction differs, possibly owing to a read error. The chain joins TRBV3-1 to TRBJ1-2; the D is unclear. The CDR3 extends over 13 amino acids. CDR1 and CDR2 (germline): LGHDT, YNNKEL (reference sequence). Here the CDR3 reads CTSSHKGNYGYTF. CDR3 nucleotide sequence: TGTACCAGCAGCCATAAGGGTAACTATGGCTACACCTTC.

This clonotype was seen more than once but under ten times. This chain links TRBV12-3 or TRBV12-4 with TRBJ2-5; perhaps TRBD2 as D (5 bases). CDR3 size: 14 residues. Trimming took 4 bases from V and 4 from J, leaving 13 bases between them. Here the CDR3 DNA reads TGTGCCAGCAGTTACTCCGGGGTCCGAGAGACCCAGTACTTC. Translation: CASSYSGVRETQYF.

This clonotype appeared many times. J is TRBJ1-2 and V is TRBV28; D unresolved. Between the trimmed V and J ends, which lost 6 bases and 0 bases, there was a span of 8 bases. Per germline, CDR1 MDHEN and CDR2 SYDVKM. This CDR3 has 13 residues. CDR3 sequence (DNA): TGTGCCAGCAGCCCAGGAGCTAACTATGGCTACACCTTC. This translates into CASSPGANYGYTF.

The chain uses TRBV2 and TRBJ2-7; perhaps TRBD1 as D (6 bases). Trimming took off 5 bases at V and 3 bases at J, with 17 bases between the two ends. The CDR3 has 15 residues. Looked up from germline, CDR1 is SNHLY and CDR2 is FYNNEI. CDR3 residues: CASSTPRGRGYEQYF. Here the CDR3 DNA reads TGTGCCAGCAGTACGCCCCGGGGCAGGGGCTACGAGCAGTACTTC.

The sample holds many counts of this clonotype. The chain uses TRBV2 and TRBJ2-7, with TRBD1 matching over 8 bases. This CDR3 is built from 15 residues. Germline values: CDR1 SNHLY, CDR2 FYNNEI. The ends lost 11 bases at V and 1 base at J; junction bases unmatched: 13. The CDR3 sequence: CAGGAGTGVSYEQYF. CDR3 coding DNA: TGTGCCGGCGGCGCTGGGACAGGAGTTTCCTACGAGCAGTACTTC.

J is TRBJ2-6 and V is TRBV7-9, with D perhaps assigned TRBD1 or TRBD2 (5 bases each). Germline loops: CDR1 SEHNR, CDR2 FQNEAQ (reference sequence). The CDR3 is 16 residues long. Deletions cut 5 bases from V and 2 bases from J, with 13 bases between. DNA for the CDR3: TGTGCCAGCAGCGCTATTTGGGGGACTGGGGCCAACGTCCTGACTTTC. Amino acids: CASSAIWGTGANVLTF.

This clonotype was picked up a small number of times. The chain is built from TRBV2 and TRBJ1-2, with TRBD1 matching over 10 bases. Trimming cost V 6 bases and J 7 bases; bases outside gene matches: 5. Germline loops: CDR1 SNHLY, CDR2 FYNNEI. The CDR3 covers 13 residues. CDR3 amino acids: CASRGDRGPGYTF. As DNA, the CDR3 is TGTGCCAGCAGGGGAGACAGGGGGCCTGGCTACACCTTC.

The sample holds a few counts of this clonotype. This chain links TRBV9 with TRBJ2-5; D is ambiguous. The V gene's germline CDR1 is SGDLS and CDR2 YYNGEE. V was clipped by 0 bases and J by 4 bases, with 7 bases between them. The CDR3 loop spans 13 amino acids. CDR3 loop: CASSVGLLETQYF. CDR3 nucleotide sequence: TGTGCCAGCAGCGTAGGATTGTTAGAGACCCAGTACTTC.

This clonotype has only a few counts. This rearrangement joins TRBV5-1 to TRBJ1-1, with D perhaps matching TRBD1 (6 bases). Trimming removed 7 bases at V and 2 bases at J, with 15 bases between. The germline V gene has CDR1 SGHRS and CDR2 YFSETQ. The CDR3 is 14 amino acids. This CDR3 reads CASVQGGGNTEAFF. In nucleotides, the CDR3 is TGCGCCAGCGTACAGGGCGGAGGAAACACTGAAGCTTTCTTT.

This clonotype appeared a few times. The gene calls are TRBV4-1 and TRBJ1-5; D is unresolved. With 4 bases removed from V and 1 base from J, the gap between germline ends came to 17 bases. Germline V CDR1 and CDR2: MGHRA, YSYEKL. The CDR3 is 17 amino acids. The CDR3 reads CASSPLGKGYSNQPQHF. The CDR3, as DNA: TGCGCCAGCAGCCCCTTGGGCAAAGGGTACAGCAATCAGCCCCAGCATTTT.

In its sample, this clonotype was seen a few times. The gene calls are TRBV12-3 or TRBV12-4 and TRBJ1-2; D gene uncertain. The CDR3 contains 11 residues. V shed 5 bases and J shed 7 bases, with 8 bases lying between them. This CDR3 is CASSPSSGYTF. The DNA of the CDR3 is TGTGCCAGCAGTCCCTCCTCTGGCTACACCTTC.

The genes are TRBV5-1 and TRBJ2-3; 7 bases are a match to TRBD1. V dropped 4 bases and J dropped 6; count of bases not matched to a gene: 5. Per the germline V gene, CDR1 is SGHRS and CDR2 is YFSETQ. This CDR3 contains 13 residues. CDR3 nucleotides: TGCGCCAGCAGCCAAGGACAGGACGATACGCAGTATTTT. Translation: CASSQGQDDTQYF.

This clonotype was counted ten times or more. The chain uses TRBV11-3 and TRBJ2-3, with a possible D match to TRBD1 (6 bases). This CDR3 contains 14 residues. The germline V gene encodes CDR1 SGHNT and CDR2 YENEEA. The V end lost 4 bases, the J end lost 6 bases, and 14 bases lay between the germline ends. This chain's CDR3 is CASSSDTGMDTQYF. The CDR3 DNA reads as TGTGCCAGCAGCTCGGACACAGGGATGGATACGCAGTATTTT.

The chain joins TRBV20-1 to TRBJ2-3; TRBD1 matches at 7 bases. The ends lost 7 bases at V and 0 bases at J; junction bases unmatched: 7. This CDR3 region has 14 residues. Germline V gives CDR1 DFQATT, CDR2 SNEGSKA (reference sequence). The CDR3 loop is CSGRDRQSTDTQYF. CDR3 bases: TGCAGTGGACGGGACAGACAAAGCACAGATACGCAGTATTTT.

CDR3 DNA: TGCAGTGCTAGAACAGGGGGCACGGATTCACCCCTCCACTTT. This encodes CSARTGGTDSPLHF. The chain uses TRBV20-1 and TRBJ1-6, with TRBD1 identical over 9 bases. Germline V gene data show CDR1 as DFQATT and CDR2 as SNEGSKA (reference sequence). The V gene end was trimmed by 2 bases and the J gene end by 8 bases; junction bases not matched to a gene: 4. The CDR3 contains 14 residues.

The V gene is TRBV6-1, the J gene TRBJ2-5, with D unclear. The CDR3 has 12 amino acids. V lost 7 bases to trimming and J lost 0 bases, with 6 bases between them. Germline V lookup: CDR1 MNHNS, CDR2 SASEGT. CDR3 in amino acids: CASMRNQETQYF. The CDR3 region has the DNA TGTGCCAGCATGCGGAACCAAGAGACCCAGTACTTC.

This clonotype was counted at least ten times. V is TRBV6-1 and J is TRBJ1-1; no firm D call. CDR3 size: 13 residues. V was pared by 5 bases and J by 4 bases, with 11 bases between. The germline gives CDR1 MNHNS, CDR2 SASEGT. In nucleotides, the CDR3 is TGTGCCAGCAGTAAACGACGGGCCACTGAAGCTTTCTTT. Its protein is CASSKRRATEAFF.

The chain joins TRBV12-5 to TRBJ2-3, with D hard to call. Trimming took 2 bases from V and 5 from J, leaving 8 bases between them. CDR3 length: 13 residues. CDR1 LGHNT and CDR2 FRNRAP come from the germline V gene. The CDR3: CASGLSEKDTQYF. CDR3 bases: TGTGCTAGTGGTTTGAGCGAAAAAGATACGCAGTATTTT.

The rearrangement links TRBV18 to TRBJ1-1; tentatively, D is TRBD1 (6 bases). Germline V CDR1 and CDR2: KGHSH, LQKENI. The CDR3 consists of 14 residues. V was shortened by 4 bases and J by 1 base, with 10 bases between the two germline ends. The DNA of the CDR3 is TGTGCCAGCTCACGACAGGCGCCGAACACTGAAGCTTTCTTT. It codes for CASSRQAPNTEAFF. The full variable domain, completed using reference TRBV18 and TRBJ1-1, is NAGVMQNPRHLVRRRGQEARLRCSPMKGHSHVYWYRQLPEEGLKFMVYLQKENIIDESGMPKERFSAEFPKEGPSILRIQQVVRGDSAAYFCASSRQAPNTEAFFGQGTRLTVV.

This clonotype was seen only a few times. The chain is built from TRBV3-1 and TRBJ2-7; D is perhaps TRBD1 or TRBD2 (5 bases each). Germline assignment: CDR1 LGHDT and CDR2 YNNKEL (reference sequence). Trimming shortened V by 0 bases and J by 2 bases, and 14 bases separated the two germline ends. The CDR3 length is 16 residues. The CDR3 loop is CASSQDWGFVTYEQYF. In DNA, the CDR3 is TGTGCCAGCAGCCAAGACTGGGGGTTCGTCACCTACGAGCAGTACTTC.

The chain combines TRBV30 with TRBJ2-1; the match to TRBD2 covers 11 bases. The CDR3 length is 15 residues. Germline CDR1 is GTSNPN and CDR2 is SVGIG (reference sequence). V shed 2 bases and J 15 bases; nucleotides not matched to a gene: 15. The CDR3 DNA reads TGTGCCTGGAGTTTCTCCCTCCTCACTAGCGGGAGATCGTTCTTC. Amino acids: CAWSFSLLTSGRSFF.